This entry lists 12 T cell receptor beta chains sequenced from one sample in a study of human T cells and chemical hapten exposure. Time point meaning: pre-sensitization, week 0. As to treatment: therapeutic diphenylcyclopropenone sensitization with weekly scalp DPC. TCRdb reanalysed the RACE reads using MiXCR and keeps one entry per CDR3 protein. The sample yields roughly 380,000 distinct CDR3 sequences, 4% to 6% seen once. Sample: whole blood, taken in connection with sensitization to the hapten diphenylcyclopropenone (DPC). The receptors originated from a woman between 50 and 59 years old with alopecia areata. Some clones in this sample may be carry-over from other donors' samples.

This clonotype was seen at least ten times. The rearrangement links TRBV5-1 to TRBJ2-1; tentative D call: TRBD2 (5 bases). This CDR3 has 16 amino acids. Germline CDR1 reads SGHRS; CDR2 reads YFSETQ. Trimming took 4 bases from V and 0 from J, leaving 14 bases between them. DNA for the CDR3: TGCGCCAGCAGCCCAGGACTGGCACCCTCCTACAATGAGCAGTTCTTC. Residues: CASSPGLAPSYNEQFF. Full variable domain (rest looked up from reference TRBV5-1 and TRBJ2-1): KAGVTQTPRYLIKTRGQQVTLSCSPISGHRSVSWYQQTPGQGLQFLFEYFSETQRNKGNFPGRFSGRQFSNSRSEMNVSTLELGDSALYLCASSPGLAPSYNEQFFGPGTRLTVL.

This clonotype was recorded a few times. The gene calls are TRBV7-2 and TRBJ1-1; no clear D gene. Trimming took off 5 bases at V and 5 bases at J, with 15 bases between the two ends. The CDR3 has 14 amino acids. Germline CDR1 reads SGHTA; CDR2 reads FQGNSA. In DNA, the CDR3 is TGTGCCAGCAGCCGGGAGCCGGCGAGGACTGAAGCTTTCTTT. Its protein is CASSREPARTEAFF.

In this sample, this clonotype turned up a few times. The CDR3 loop is CASSQDWTGQETQYF. The CDR3 DNA follows: TGCGCCAGCAGCCAAGACTGGACTGGCCAGGAGACCCAGTACTTC. V and J are TRBV4-3 and TRBJ2-5, with D perhaps matching TRBD2 (5 bases). V shed 0 bases and J shed 5 bases, with 13 bases lying between them. Germline lookup yields CDR1 LGHNA and CDR2 YSLEER. The CDR3 has 15 residues.

This clonotype was recorded many times. This chain uses TRBV6-4 with TRBJ1-6; weak D call: TRBD1 (6 bases). V lost 11 bases to trimming and J lost 0 bases, with 17 bases between them. The germline CDR1 and CDR2 sequences are MRHNA and SNTAGT. CDR3 length equals 16 residues. CDR3 sequence (DNA): TGTGCCTTAGGAGACACAGGGAGCTCCTATAATTCACCCCTCCACTTT. It is translated as CALGDTGSSYNSPLHF.

This clonotype was seen only a few times. The V and J genes are TRBV6-5 and TRBJ1-2; no firm D call. V lost 4 bases and J lost 5, with 11 bases in between. CDR3 length equals 13 residues. Germline CDR1 is MNHEY and CDR2 is SVGAGI. The CDR3 here is CASSFEGYYGYTF. DNA for the CDR3: TGTGCCAGCAGTTTTGAGGGATATTATGGCTACACCTTC.

In this sample, this clonotype turned up many times. J is TRBJ1-2 and V is TRBV20-1, with 7 bases identical to TRBD1. This CDR3 has 17 residues. J gave up 6 bases and V 0 bases, and 16 bases lay outside the gene matches. Germline lookup yields CDR1 DFQATT and CDR2 SNEGSKA (reference sequence). In DNA form, the CDR3 reads TGCAGTGCTAGAGATCTCGCCCCCAGGGGGTCAATCGATGGCTACACCTTC. Encoded protein: CSARDLAPRGSIDGYTF.

The chain uses TRBV5-4 and TRBJ1-2; 7 bases are a match to TRBD1. Germline V gene data show CDR1 as SGHNT and CDR2 as YYREEE (reference sequence). The V and J ends lost 4 bases and 5 bases, in that order; junction bases with no gene match: 11. The CDR3 consists of 15 residues. As DNA, the CDR3 is TGTGCCAGCAGCCATTATGACAGGGAACCATATGGCTACACCTTC. Residues: CASSHYDREPYGYTF.

The chain links TRBV21-1 to TRBJ2-4; the tabulated D call, TRBD1, remains unverified against the DNA. TRBV21-1 is classified as a pseudogene. The CDR3 has 20 amino acids. DNA for the CDR3: TGTGCCAGCAGCAAAGCTTCGGGACAGGCCGTTACAATAGCCAAAAACATTCAGTACTTC. Translated: CASSKASGQAVTIAKNIQYF.

This clonotype was seen repeatedly, ten times or more. The gene calls are TRBV7-9 and TRBJ2-3; D unresolved. Germline CDR1 SEHNR, CDR2 FQNEAQ (reference sequence). Trimming removed 1 base from V and 11 bases from J, with 7 bases in between. The CDR3 is 11 residues long. The CDR3 coding sequence is TGTGCCAGCAGCTTAGAAGAGAAGCAGTATTTT. Its translation is CASSLEEKQYF. Based on the CDR3 plus reference TRBV7-9 and TRBJ2-3, the full variable domain is DTGVSQNPRHKITKRGQNVTFRCDPISEHNRLYWYRQTLGQGPEFLTYFQNEAQLEKSRLLSDRFSAERPKGSFSTLEIQRTEQGDSAMYLCASSLEEKQYFGPGTRLTVL.

This clonotype occurred a few times. This chain uses TRBV20-1 with TRBJ2-1; weak D call: TRBD2 (6 bases). V was clipped by 4 bases and J by 3 bases, with 10 bases between them. The CDR3 runs 13 residues. In germline, CDR1 is DFQATT, CDR2 SNEGSKA (reference sequence). CDR3 DNA: TGCAGTGCTATGCGCGGGGTCTACAATGAGCAGTTCTTC. Translated: CSAMRGVYNEQFF.

This clonotype was seen many times. This chain links TRBV12-3 or TRBV12-4 with TRBJ2-4; D not resolved. There are 12 residues in the CDR3. The V end lost 6 bases, the J end lost 6 bases, and 9 bases lay between the germline ends. The CDR3 nucleotides are TGTGCCAGCAGCCCCGGACCAAACATTCAGTACTTC. Its translation: CASSPGPNIQYF.

A single count supports this clonotype. The junction departs from germline at one end; a sequencing error may be responsible. This chain links TRBV2 with TRBJ1-5; TRBD1 matches at 9 bases. CDR1 is SNHLY and CDR2 is FYNNEI in the germline V gene. The CDR3 totals 18 residues. CDR3 nucleotides: TGTGCCAGAAGTGTCTTTTTGGACAGGGGTAATAGCAATCAGCCCCAGCATTTT. It is translated as CARSVFLDRGNSNQPQHF.